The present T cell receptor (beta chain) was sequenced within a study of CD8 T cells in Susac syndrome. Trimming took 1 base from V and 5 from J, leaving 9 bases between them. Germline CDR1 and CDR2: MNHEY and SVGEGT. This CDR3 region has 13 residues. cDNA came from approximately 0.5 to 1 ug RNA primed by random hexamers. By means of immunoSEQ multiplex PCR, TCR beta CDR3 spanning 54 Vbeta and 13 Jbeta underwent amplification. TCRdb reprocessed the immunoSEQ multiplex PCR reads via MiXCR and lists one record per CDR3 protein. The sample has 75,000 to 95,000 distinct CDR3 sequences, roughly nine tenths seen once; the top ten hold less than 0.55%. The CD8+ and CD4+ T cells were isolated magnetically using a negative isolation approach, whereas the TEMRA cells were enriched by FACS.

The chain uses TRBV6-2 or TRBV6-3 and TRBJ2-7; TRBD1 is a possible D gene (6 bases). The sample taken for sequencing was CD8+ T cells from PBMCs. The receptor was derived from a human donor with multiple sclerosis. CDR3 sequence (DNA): TGTGCCAGCAGTTACTTTGACAGGAACGAGCAGTACTTC. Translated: CASSYFDRNEQYF.